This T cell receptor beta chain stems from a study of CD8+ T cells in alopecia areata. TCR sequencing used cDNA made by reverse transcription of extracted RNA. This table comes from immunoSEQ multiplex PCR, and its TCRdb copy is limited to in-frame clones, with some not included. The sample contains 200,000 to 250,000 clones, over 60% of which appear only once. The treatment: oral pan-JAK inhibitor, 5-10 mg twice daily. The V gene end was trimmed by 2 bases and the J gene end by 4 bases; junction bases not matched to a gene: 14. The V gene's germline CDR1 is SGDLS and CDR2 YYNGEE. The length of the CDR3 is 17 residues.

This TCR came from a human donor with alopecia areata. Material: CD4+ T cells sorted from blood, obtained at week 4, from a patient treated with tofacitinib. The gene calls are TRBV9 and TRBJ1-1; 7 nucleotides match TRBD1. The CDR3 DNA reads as TGTGCCAGCAGCGTCGCGACAGGGCGCACCGGGGGCACTGAAGCTTTCTTT. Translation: CASSVATGRTGGTEAFF. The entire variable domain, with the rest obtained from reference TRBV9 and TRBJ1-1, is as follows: DSGVTQTPKHLITATGQRVTLRCSPRSGDLSVYWYQQSLDQGLQFLIQYYNGEERAKGNILERFSAQQFPDLHSELNLSSLELGDSALYFCASSVATGRTGGTEAFFGQGTRLTVV.